The T cell receptor beta chain described here comes from a study of blood T cell repertoires in COVID-19. Study in general: Sample material is recorded as cDNA or gDNA derived from T cells, B-cell-depleted T cells, or PBMCs.

Seattle-derived patients entered the study during active infection and were followed longitudinally. V lost 3 bases to trimming and J lost 6 bases; unmatched junction nucleotides: 17. Germline CDR1 reads SGHNT; CDR2 reads YYREEE (reference sequence). This CDR3 is built from 19 residues. How the authors handled the data: Estimation of nucleated cell counts relied on the amplification of reference gene primers. Data came from immunoSEQ multiplex PCR; TCRdb stores just in-frame clones and leaves some out. V and J calls plus clone size are reproduced from that table; the DNA served to infer D and trimming. The table lists some 80,000 clones, approximately 93% of them singletons.

What was sequenced was peripheral blood. The chain is built from TRBV5-4 and TRBJ1-6; 8 bases are shared with TRBD1. The sequence was collected from a man aged 45-65 years with COVID-19, enrolled during active disease. The CDR3, as DNA: TGTGCCAGCAGCTCGGAAGTAGGTGTACGAGACAGGGGTAATTCACCCCTCCACTTT. Translating gives CASSSEVGVRDRGNSPLHF.